These 24 T cell receptor beta chains were all obtained from the same sample, sequenced in a study of blood T cells in healthy people across ages. With a J-beta primer mix and a sample-barcoded 5' primer, a second PCR ran roughly 7 to 11 cycles. MiXCR, run by TCRdb on the 5' RACE reads, gives a single entry per CDR3 protein. The sample consists of 1.6 million or so distinct CDR3 sequences, about 32% of them appearing once. Sequenced material: blood. The source is a woman aged 30 to 39 in good health.

The CDR3 protein is CASSDARGYEQYF. The CDR3 coding sequence is TGTGCCAGCAGCGATGCGCGGGGCTACGAGCAGTACTTC. This chain joins TRBV14 and TRBJ2-7; possible D gene TRBD2, 6 bases. The CDR3 loop spans 13 amino acids. CDR1 is SGHDN and CDR2 is FVKESK in the germline V gene. Trimming removed 5 bases from V and 3 bases from J, with 11 bases in between.

The genes are TRBV2 and TRBJ2-7, with D possibly TRBD1 on 6 matching bases. V lost 2 bases to trimming and J lost 2 bases, with 13 bases between them. The CDR3 consists of 15 residues. Looked up from germline, CDR1 is SNHLY and CDR2 is FYNNEI. The CDR3: CASSEPGTSAYEQYF. Written as DNA, the CDR3 is TGTGCCAGCAGTGAACCCGGGACATCTGCCTACGAGCAGTACTTC.

The chain recombines TRBV14 with TRBJ2-7; tentative D call: TRBD2 (6 bases). From germline, CDR1 is SGHDN and CDR2 FVKESK. V was trimmed by 6 bases and J by 4 bases, leaving 19 bases between them. This CDR3 region has 15 residues. In DNA form, the CDR3 reads TGTGCCAGCAGACCATGGGGGACTCCCCAATACGAGCAGTACTTC. Protein product: CASRPWGTPQYEQYF. Combining the CDR3 with reference TRBV14 and TRBJ2-7 gives the whole variable domain EAGVTQFPSHSVIEKGQTVTLRCDPISGHDNLYWYRRVMGKEIKFLLHFVKESKQDESGMPNNRFLAERTGGTYSTLKVQPAELEDSGVYFCASRPWGTPQYEQYFGPGTRLTVT.

This chain joins TRBV12-3 or TRBV12-4 and TRBJ2-2, with D possibly called TRBD1 or TRBD2 (5 bases each). The V and J ends lost 3 bases and 6 bases respectively, with 8 bases between them. The CDR3 contains 13 residues. CDR3 bases: TGTGCCAGCAGTTTTATGGGGGCCGGGGAGCTGTTTTTT. Translated, it gives CASSFMGAGELFF.

This clonotype was counted between two and nine times. The gene calls are TRBV4-1 and TRBJ2-1, with D unresolved. Germline values: CDR1 MGHRA, CDR2 YSYEKL. Between the trimmed V and J ends, which lost 0 bases and 6 bases, there was a span of 9 bases. The CDR3 runs 14 residues. CDR3 loop: CASSQERTLNEQFF. Here the CDR3 DNA reads TGCGCCAGCAGCCAAGAGCGGACCCTCAATGAGCAGTTCTTC.

This clonotype turned up a few times. This chain uses TRBV11-2 with TRBJ2-4; D is ambiguous. The CDR3 is 15 amino acids. Trimming shortened V by 1 base and J by 0 bases, and 7 bases separated the two germline ends. The germline V gene encodes CDR1 SGHAT and CDR2 FQNNGV. The chain's CDR3 is CASSLGRIAKNIQYF. The CDR3 region has the DNA TGTGCCAGCAGCTTAGGTCGTATAGCCAAAAACATTCAGTACTTC.

This clonotype has a handful of counts. This sequence joins TRBV29-1 and TRBJ1-2, with 10 bases aligning to TRBD1. This CDR3 contains 14 residues. Germline trimming cut 3 bases from V and 5 bases from J; bases unmatched to any gene: 6. Germline V gene sequence: CDR1 SQVTM, CDR2 ANQGSEA. The CDR3 DNA reads as TGCAGCGTTGAGAGATTGGGACAGGGGTATGGCTACACCTTC. It specifies CSVERLGQGYGYTF.

CDR3 amino acids: CASSGGSRETQYF. In nucleotides, the CDR3 is TGTGCCAGCAGTGGGGGTAGCAGGGAGACCCAGTACTTC. The rearrangement joins TRBV6-1 to TRBJ2-5; D is undetermined. Trimming took 4 bases from V and 5 from J, leaving 11 bases between them. Germline CDR1 is MNHNS and CDR2 is SASEGT. CDR3 length: 13 residues.

The rearrangement joins TRBV5-1 to TRBJ2-3; no clear D. Per germline, CDR1 SGHRS and CDR2 YFSETQ. CDR3 length: 16 amino acids. V gave up 0 bases and J gave up 0 bases, with 11 bases separating them. CDR3 DNA sequence: TGCGCCAGCAGCTTGGTTGGCAGCCCTAGCACAGATACGCAGTATTTT. This sequence encodes CASSLVGSPSTDTQYF.

This clonotype has just a few counts. This chain connects TRBV20-1 to TRBJ2-1; D gene uncertain. CDR3 length equals 15 residues. Germline assignment: CDR1 DFQATT and CDR2 SNEGSKA (reference sequence). Trimming shortened V by 0 bases and J by 3 bases, and 12 bases separated the two germline ends. CDR3 amino acids: CSARDVGALYNEQFF. CDR3 bases: TGCAGTGCTAGAGACGTTGGTGCCCTCTACAATGAGCAGTTCTTC.

This clonotype was observed a few times. V and J are TRBV20-1 and TRBJ2-1, with a weak D call TRBD2 (5 bases). This CDR3 has 15 residues. V lost 4 bases and J 2 bases, leaving 15 bases between the germline ends. Germline loops: CDR1 DFQATT, CDR2 SNEGSKA (reference sequence). The CDR3 sequence is CSATMTTSPYNEQFF. DNA of the CDR3: TGCAGTGCTACAATGACTACTTCCCCCTACAATGAGCAGTTCTTC.

The rearrangement joins TRBV29-1 to TRBJ1-5; no reliable D call. CDR3 size: 13 residues. V was shortened by 4 bases and J by 2 bases, with 9 bases between the two germline ends. CDR1 is SQVTM, CDR2 ANQGSEA, per germline. The CDR3 coding sequence is TGCAGCGTTGGCCTTGGGGGCAATCAGCCCCAGCATTTT. This encodes CSVGLGGNQPQHF.

In its sample, this clonotype was seen a few times. This chain connects TRBV20-1 to TRBJ2-5; 11 bases align to TRBD2. Trimming removed 5 bases from V and 5 bases from J; junction bases left unmatched: 10. The CDR3 has 15 amino acids. The germline V gene encodes CDR1 DFQATT and CDR2 SNEGSKA (reference sequence). The CDR3 is CSAHPGLAARETQYF. Here the CDR3 DNA reads TGCAGTGCTCACCCGGGACTAGCGGCGAGGGAGACCCAGTACTTC.

V and J are TRBV3-1 and TRBJ2-5, with TRBD2 matching 8 bases. This CDR3 spans 13 amino acids. Germline V gene sequence: CDR1 LGHDT, CDR2 YNNKEL (reference sequence). With V trimmed by 5 bases and J by 5 bases, 4 bases remained unmatched. As DNA, the CDR3 is TGTGCCAGCAGCAAAGCGGGAGTGGAGACCCAGTACTTC. Protein product: CASSKAGVETQYF.

CDR3 in DNA: TGTGCCAGCAGTCCGCTGGATAAGGCGCAGTATTTT. Protein product: CASSPLDKAQYF. The gene calls are TRBV12-3 or TRBV12-4 and TRBJ2-3; unclear D gene. This CDR3 comprises 12 residues. V was trimmed by 5 bases and J by 10 bases, leaving 13 bases between them.

This clonotype was picked up a small number of times. This rearrangement joins TRBV10-3 to TRBJ2-3, with 7 bases identical to TRBD2. The CDR3 has 16 amino acids. With V trimmed by 5 bases and J by 0 bases, 8 bases remained unmatched. Germline V gives CDR1 ENHRY, CDR2 SYGVKD. CDR3 loop: CAISPKAGLSTDTQYF. Written as DNA, the CDR3 is TGTGCCATCAGTCCCAAAGCGGGGCTTAGCACAGATACGCAGTATTTT.

This clonotype has only a few counts. The V gene is TRBV4-1, the J gene TRBJ2-7; perhaps D is TRBD1 or TRBD2 (5 bases each). The CDR3 has 16 residues. Trimming pared 1 base from V and 0 bases from J, leaving 13 bases between. The germline V gene has CDR1 MGHRA and CDR2 YSYEKL. This chain's CDR3 is CASSQGGASGSYEQYF. DNA of the CDR3: TGCGCCAGCAGCCAAGGAGGGGCCAGTGGCTCCTACGAGCAGTACTTC.

This clonotype was counted a few times. This chain joins TRBV20-1 and TRBJ2-1; 10 nucleotides agree with TRBD2. This CDR3 spans 15 amino acids. The V gene end was trimmed by 8 bases and the J gene end by 3 bases; junction bases not matched to a gene: 10. CDR1 and CDR2 (germline): DFQATT, SNEGSKA (reference sequence). The CDR3 here is CSPTFTSGNYNEQFF. Here the CDR3 DNA reads TGCAGTCCCACGTTCACTAGCGGGAACTACAATGAGCAGTTCTTC.

This clonotype occurred a few times. The rearrangement joins TRBV20-1 to TRBJ1-5; 9 bases fit TRBD1. Germline-derived CDR1 and CDR2 are DFQATT and SNEGSKA (reference sequence). V lost 6 bases, J lost 5 bases, and 11 bases stayed unmatched. The CDR3 totals 15 residues. The CDR3 is CSARPMDRGYQPQHF. The CDR3 DNA reads TGCAGTGCGAGACCCATGGACAGGGGCTATCAGCCCCAGCATTTT.

The CDR3 region is CSGISGRVREAQYF. DNA of the CDR3: TGCAGTGGTATTAGCGGGAGGGTTCGGGAGGCGCAGTATTTT. This chain joins TRBV20-1 and TRBJ2-3; 11 bases match TRBD2. Trimming cost V 7 bases and J 10 bases; bases outside gene matches: 13. The CDR3 is made up of 14 amino acids. In germline, CDR1 is DFQATT, CDR2 SNEGSKA (reference sequence).

This clonotype was seen a handful of times. This chain joins TRBV5-1 and TRBJ2-7; D unresolved. Trimming took 3 bases from V and 6 from J, leaving 13 bases between them. This CDR3 region has 13 residues. Germline CDR1 reads SGHRS; CDR2 reads YFSETQ. The CDR3 reads CASSSLPSSEQYF. The CDR3 region has the DNA TGCGCCAGCAGCTCCCTCCCTAGTTCCGAGCAGTACTTC.

V is TRBV4-1 and J is TRBJ1-2; D is possibly TRBD1 (5 bases). V was cut by 2 bases and J by 1 base, with 11 bases left in between. The CDR3 loop spans 15 amino acids. The germline gives CDR1 MGHRA, CDR2 YSYEKL. This CDR3 reads CASSQSRDGNYGYTF. DNA for the CDR3: TGCGCCAGCAGCCAATCCCGGGACGGTAACTATGGCTACACCTTC.

In this sample, this clonotype turned up many times. The chain uses TRBV12-3 or TRBV12-4 and TRBJ1-6; D not resolved. Trimming pared 6 bases from V and 10 bases from J, leaving 13 bases between. This CDR3 has 13 residues. CDR3 sequence (DNA): TGTGCCAGCAGCCAAGGGAAGGCATCACCCCTCCACTTT. It is translated as CASSQGKASPLHF.

The rearrangement links TRBV3-1 to TRBJ2-1; 9 bases line up with TRBD2. Per germline, CDR1 LGHDT and CDR2 YNNKEL (reference sequence). There are 15 residues in the CDR3. The ends lost 3 bases at V and 10 bases at J; junction bases unmatched: 10. The CDR3 loop is CASSHNRAGGGEQFF. As DNA, the CDR3 is TGTGCCAGCAGCCACAACCGAGCGGGAGGCGGCGAGCAGTTCTTC.